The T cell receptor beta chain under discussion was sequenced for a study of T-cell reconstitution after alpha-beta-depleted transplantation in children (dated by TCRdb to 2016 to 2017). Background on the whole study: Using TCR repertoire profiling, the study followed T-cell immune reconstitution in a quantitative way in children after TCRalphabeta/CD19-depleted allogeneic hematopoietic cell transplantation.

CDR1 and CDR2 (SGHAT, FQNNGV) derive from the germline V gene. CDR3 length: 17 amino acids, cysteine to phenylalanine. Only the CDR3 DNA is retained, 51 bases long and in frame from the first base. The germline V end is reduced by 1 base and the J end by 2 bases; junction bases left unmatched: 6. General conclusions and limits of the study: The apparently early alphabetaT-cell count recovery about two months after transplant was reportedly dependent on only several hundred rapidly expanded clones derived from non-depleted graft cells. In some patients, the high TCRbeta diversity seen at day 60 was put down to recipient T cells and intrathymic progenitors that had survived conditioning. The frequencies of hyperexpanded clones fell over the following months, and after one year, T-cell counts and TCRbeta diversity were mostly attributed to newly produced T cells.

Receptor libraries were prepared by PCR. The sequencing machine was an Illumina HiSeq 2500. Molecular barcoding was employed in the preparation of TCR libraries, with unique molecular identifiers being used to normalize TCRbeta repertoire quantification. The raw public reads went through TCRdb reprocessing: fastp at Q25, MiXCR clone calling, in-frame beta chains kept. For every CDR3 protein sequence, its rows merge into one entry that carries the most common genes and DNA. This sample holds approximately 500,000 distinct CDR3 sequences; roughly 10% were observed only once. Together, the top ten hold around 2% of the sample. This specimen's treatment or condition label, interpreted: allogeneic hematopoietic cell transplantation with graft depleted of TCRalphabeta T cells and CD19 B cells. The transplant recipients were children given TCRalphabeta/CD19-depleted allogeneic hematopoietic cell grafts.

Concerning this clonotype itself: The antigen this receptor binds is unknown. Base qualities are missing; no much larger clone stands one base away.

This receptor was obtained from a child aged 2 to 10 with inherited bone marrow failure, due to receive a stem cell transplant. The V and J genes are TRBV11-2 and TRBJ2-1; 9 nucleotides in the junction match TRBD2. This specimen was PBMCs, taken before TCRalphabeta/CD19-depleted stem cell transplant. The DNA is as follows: TGTGCCAGCAGCTTAGGACTAGCGGTCTATACCTACAATGAGCAGTTCTTC. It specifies CASSLGLAVYTYNEQFF.